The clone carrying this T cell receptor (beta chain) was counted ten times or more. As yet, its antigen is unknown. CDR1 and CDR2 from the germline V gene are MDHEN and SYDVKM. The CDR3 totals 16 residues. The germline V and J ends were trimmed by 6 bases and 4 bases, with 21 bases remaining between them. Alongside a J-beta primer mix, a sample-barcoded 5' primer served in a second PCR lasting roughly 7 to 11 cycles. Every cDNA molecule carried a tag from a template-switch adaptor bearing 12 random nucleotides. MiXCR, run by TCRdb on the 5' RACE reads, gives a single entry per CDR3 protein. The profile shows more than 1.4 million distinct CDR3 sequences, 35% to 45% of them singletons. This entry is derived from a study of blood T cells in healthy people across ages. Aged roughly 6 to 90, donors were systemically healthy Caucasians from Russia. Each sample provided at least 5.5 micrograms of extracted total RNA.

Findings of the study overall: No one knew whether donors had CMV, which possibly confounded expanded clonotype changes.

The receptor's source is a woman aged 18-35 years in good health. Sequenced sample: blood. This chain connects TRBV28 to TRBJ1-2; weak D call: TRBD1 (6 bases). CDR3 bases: TGTGCCAGCAGCAGTATTGGGGGGCGAGGAGGCTATGGCTACACCTTC. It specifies CASSSIGGRGGYGYTF.